A selection of T cell receptor beta chains follows, all from one sample in a study of blood T cell repertoires in COVID-19. The data were produced by immunoSEQ multiplex PCR, yet TCRdb's version contains in-frame clones alone and is incomplete. The sample lists around 140,000 clones; less than 85% were seen once. Sequences were obtained from peripheral blood. The receptors shown here come from a woman older than 75 with acute or convalescent COVID-19. Each CDR3 is given with its conserved first and last residue. A D gene is named only where the DNA matches it firmly. For some rows the clone size is stated as once, few or many, or as a class when expanded; others skip it.

>TRBJ2-3|NA|TRBV19|NA
TGTGCCACCACGATTGGTGTAGTCAGGAACGTAGATACGCAGTATTTT
CATTIGVVRNVDTQYF
>TRBJ2-5|NA|TRBV5-4|NA
TGTGCCAGCAGCTTTGGCGGGTCCCTAAAAGAGACCCAGTACTTC
CASSFGGSLKETQYF
>TRBJ2-3|NA|TRBV6-4|NA
TGTGCCAGCAGTCAGGCCCGCACAGATACGCAGTATTTT
CASSQARTDTQYF
>TRBJ1-3|TRBD1|TRBV5-5|NA
TGTGCCAGCAGCACAGGACAGGGCGTCCTCTCTGGAAACACCATATATTTT
CASSTGQGVLSGNTIYF
>TRBJ2-7|NA|TRBV7-2|NA
TGTGCCAGCAGCCCCGTGGCAGGGGTGGACGAGCAGTACTTC
CASSPVAGVDEQYF
>TRBJ1-5|NA|TRBV6-2/TRBV6-3|NA
TGTGCCAGCAGTTACCGGGACAAGGATCAGCCCCAGCATTTT
CASSYRDKDQPQHF
>TRBJ2-2|TRBD2|TRBV6-1|NA
TGTGCCAGCAGTCGGACTAGCGGAAACACCGGGGAGCTGTTTTTT
CASSRTSGNTGELFF
>TRBJ2-2|TRBD2|TRBV6-2/TRBV6-3|NA
TGTGCCAGCAACCCCTCTGGGGGACTAGCGGGCACCGGGGAGCTGTTTTTT
CASNPSGGLAGTGELFF
>TRBJ1-5|NA|TRBV6-5|NA
TGTGCCAGCAGTTACGACCGGGGGAGCAATCAGCCCCAGCATTTT
CASSYDRGSNQPQHF
>TRBJ2-3|NA|TRBV7-2|few
TGTGCCAGCAGCTTAGAAGGCAGGGGGGGCACAGATACGCAGTATTTT
CASSLEGRGGTDTQYF
>TRBJ2-2|TRBD2|TRBV3-1/TRBV3-2|NA
TGTGCCAGCCGGGGGGTCCGGCGGGGGAACACCGGGGAGCTGTTTTTT
CASRGVRRGNTGELFF
>TRBJ2-7|NA|TRBV7-9|NA
TGTGCCAGCAGCTTAGTTGAGCACTACGAGCAGTACTTC
CASSLVEHYEQYF
>TRBJ1-4|NA|TRBV5-1|NA
TGCGCCAGCAGCTTGCCAGGCCTCAATGAAAAACTGTTTTTT
CASSLPGLNEKLFF
>TRBJ1-3|NA|TRBV30|NA
TGTGCCTGGAACAGGGCCCGCTCTGGAAACACCATATATTTT
CAWNRARSGNTIYF
>TRBJ2-1|NA|TRBV4-1|NA
TGCGCCAGCAGCTTCGCGGAAAGCTCCTACAATGAGCAGTTCTTC
CASSFAESSYNEQFF
>TRBJ2-7|TRBD1|TRBV7-2|NA
TGTGCCAGCAGCTTAGTTTGGGGACAGGGGGGCGAGCAGTACTTC
CASSLVWGQGGEQYF
>TRBJ1-5|NA|TRBV2|NA
TGTGCCAGCGCCCGGGAGGATCAGCCCCAGCATTTT
CASAREDQPQHF
>TRBJ2-7|NA|TRBV6-5|NA
TGTGCCAGCAGTTACTCGAGGGAAGGGATCGAGCAGTACTTC
CASSYSREGIEQYF
>TRBJ2-2|TRBD1|TRBV6-2/TRBV6-3|NA
TGTGCCAGCAGTTTCCCGAGACAGGGGGTTGTCACCGGGGAGCTGTTTTTT
CASSFPRQGVVTGELFF
>TRBJ2-1|NA|TRBV2|NA
TGTGCCAGCAGCACCCCGGGACTCCGCTCCTACAATGAGCAGTTCTTC
CASSTPGLRSYNEQFF
>TRBJ2-7|TRBD1|TRBV12-3/TRBV12-4|NA
TGTGCCAGCAGCCGGGACAGGGGAAACGAGCAGTACTTC
CASSRDRGNEQYF
>TRBJ2-2|TRBD2|TRBV4-3|NA
TGCGCCAGCAGCCAAGCAGGCGGGAGGAGCAACGGGGAGCTGTTTTTT
CASSQAGGRSNGELFF
>TRBJ2-7|NA|TRBV18|NA
TGTGCCAGCTCACCAACAGGGTTCTACGAGCAGTACTTC
CASSPTGFYEQYF
>TRBJ1-6|NA|TRBV27|NA
TGTGCCAGCAGTTTGGACTGGACTAGCTCCTATAATTCACCCCTCCACTTT
CASSLDWTSSYNSPLHF
>TRBJ1-2|NA|TRBV11-2|few
TGTGCCAGCAGCCTAAGAGGAGGGCTTACTAACTATGGCTACACCTTC
CASSLRGGLTNYGYTF
>TRBJ1-2|NA|TRBV12-3/TRBV12-4|NA
TGTGCCAGCAGGCGGGGATTAAACTATGGCTACACCTTC
CASRRGLNYGYTF
>TRBJ1-1|TRBD1|TRBV18|NA
TGTGCCAGCTCACCGACAGGGGTGACTGAAGCTTTCTTT
CASSPTGVTEAFF
>TRBJ2-1|TRBD2|TRBV18|NA
TGTGCCAGCTCACCATCCAATCCAGCGGGAACTTACAATGAGCAGTTCTTC
CASSPSNPAGTYNEQFF
>TRBJ2-5|NA|TRBV18|NA
TGTGCCAGCTCACCGCCACCGCGGGGTCCCCAAGAGACCCAGTACTTC
CASSPPPRGPQETQYF
>TRBJ2-2|TRBD1|TRBV4-1|NA
TGCGCCAGCAGCAATCGTCCGGGACAGGGCATCGGGGAGCTGTTTTTT
CASSNRPGQGIGELFF
>TRBJ2-1|NA|TRBV1|few
TGCACCAGCAGCCAAGGATACAGGGAGCGGTCCTACAATGAGCAGTTCTTC
CTSSQGYRERSYNEQFF
>TRBJ2-7|NA|TRBV6-6|NA
TGTGCCAGCAGTCCCGGGGGCGGGGGAGGGCAGGTCGACGAGCAGTACTTC
CASSPGGGGGQVDEQYF
>TRBJ2-3|NA|TRBV4-3|once
TGCGCCAGCAGCCGCCGTTTAGGCCAGGGCAGATCAGATACGCAGTATTTT
CASSRRLGQGRSDTQYF
>TRBJ1-1|NA|TRBV23-1|NA
TGCGCCATTCAGGGACTCACTGAAGCTTTCTTT
CAIQGLTEAFF
>TRBJ1-5|NA|TRBV21-1|NA
TGTGCCAGCAGCAAAGTCGCAGGGCCTTATAGCAATCAGCCCCAGCATTTT
CASSKVAGPYSNQPQHF
>TRBJ2-7|TRBD1|TRBV5-3|NA
TGTGCCAGAAGCTCCAACAGGGGTGGCTCCTACGAGCAGTACTTC
CARSSNRGGSYEQYF
>TRBJ1-6|NA|TRBV11-2|NA
TGTGCCAGCAGCTTAGATCGCGAGTTTACACCCCTCCACTTT
CASSLDREFTPLHF
>TRBJ2-1|TRBD2|TRBV2|NA
TGTGCCAGCACTCGGACTAGTGGGTCGGATGAGCAGTTCTTC
CASTRTSGSDEQFF
>TRBJ2-7|TRBD2|TRBV7-9|once
TGTGCCAGCAGCTTGACTAGCGGGAGGGGACTCTCTTTTCGGGAGCAGTACTTC
CASSLTSGRGLSFREQYF
>TRBJ2-1|NA|TRBV5-1|NA
TGCGCCAGCAGCTCCGGGACTGCCTCCTACAATGAGCAGTTCTTC
CASSSGTASYNEQFF
>TRBJ1-2|NA|TRBV11-2|NA
TGTGCCAGCAGCTTAGGTAGCCTTACTGGCTATGGCTACACCTTC
CASSLGSLTGYGYTF
>TRBJ1-1|NA|TRBV3-1/TRBV3-2|NA
TGTGCCAGCAGCCAACGAGGGGGGGAGAACACTGAAGCTTTCTTT
CASSQRGGENTEAFF
>TRBJ2-1|TRBD2|TRBV7-6|once
TGTGCCAGCAGCCGCTTGGCGGGAGGGGACAATGAGCAGTTCTTC
CASSRLAGGDNEQFF
>TRBJ1-1|NA|TRBV19|few
TGTGCCAGTAGTATAAGCCCGACAGGGAACACTGAAGCTTTCTTT
CASSISPTGNTEAFF